This entry lists 20 T cell receptor delta chains sequenced from one sample in a study of gamma-delta T cells after stem cell transplantation. TCRdb reprocessed the RT-PCR reads using CATT. The sample has about 2,000 delta-chain clones; 1.5% to 2% are singletons. The material sequenced was gamma-delta T cells. The receptors come from a human donor. It is not recorded whose cells these are; they may come from a transplant donor.

The V call is TRDV2, the J call TRDJ1; D might be TRDD3 (5 bases). Germline V gene lookup returns CDR1 GEAIGNYY and CDR2 EKD. This CDR3 comprises 18 residues. V dropped 3 bases and J dropped 0 bases, with 22 bases sitting between them. Here the CDR3 reads CACDGLSGAPRYTDKLIF. The CDR3, as DNA: TGTGCCTGTGACGGATTGTCGGGGGCACCACGGTACACCGATAAACTCATCTTT.

The chain joins TRDV2 to TRDJ1; 11 positions match TRDD3. This CDR3 is built from 17 residues. Germline trimming cut 3 bases from V and 0 bases from J; bases unmatched to any gene: 8. In germline, CDR1 is GEAIGNYY, CDR2 EKD. The CDR3 protein is CACDPVLGDRYTDKLIF. The CDR3 DNA follows: TGTGCCTGTGACCCGGTACTGGGGGATAGGTACACCGATAAACTCATCTTT.

By frequency in the sample, this clone is large. Other DNA sequences in this specimen translate into the identical CDR3. The chain carries TRDV2 and TRDJ1; 9 bases are a match to TRDD3. Trimming at V came to 1 base and at J to 0 bases, leaving 14 bases not matched to a gene. Germline lookup yields CDR1 GEAIGNYY and CDR2 EKD. The CDR3 sequence is 19 residues long. CDR3 residues: CACDTIDTGGHAYTDKLIF. The CDR3 region has the DNA TGTGCCTGTGACACGATCGATACTGGGGGACACGCATACACCGATAAACTCATCTTT.

This sequence joins TRDV2 and TRDJ1; 10 positions match TRDD3. Per germline, CDR1 GEAIGNYY and CDR2 EKD. The CDR3 consists of 14 residues. V was clipped by 5 bases and J by 10 bases; unmatched bases: 12. The CDR3 DNA is TGTGCCTGTGTCGTACTGGGGGATGGGGGTCGACTCATCTTT. Protein product: CACVVLGDGGRLIF.

Turning to this clone: The protein TCRdb gives is from a much larger clone and does not agree with this DNA's translation at residue 5, likely a read error; the protein shown here comes from the DNA. The chain combines TRDV2 with TRDJ1; 9 bases fit TRDD3. Looked up from germline, CDR1 is GEAIGNYY and CDR2 is EKD. CDR3 length: 15 residues. J gave up 1 base and V 7 bases, and 9 bases lay outside the gene matches. In DNA, the CDR3 is TGTGCCTGCATGGTCTTGGGGGATAGCACCGATAAACTCATCTTT. It translates to CACMVLGDSTDKLIF.

This clone has just a few counts. The translation of this DNA and the TCRdb protein of a much larger clone differ at residue 10, probably owing to a read error; the protein shown here is translated from the DNA. The chain recombines TRDV2 with TRDJ1; no reliable D call. The CDR3 is made up of 16 amino acids. Trimming took 1 base from V and 5 from J, leaving 19 bases between them. Germline CDR1 GEAIGNYY, CDR2 EKD. The CDR3 DNA reads TGTGCCTGTGACACGCTAGGGGCGAACGAAAGAGATAAACTCATCTTT. This sequence encodes CACDTLGANERDKLIF.

Worth noting for this clone: The amino acid sequence in TCRdb belongs to a much larger clone and departs from this DNA's translation at residue 7, likely a sequencing read error; the sequence shown is translated from the DNA. The chain combines TRDV2 with TRDJ1; D ambiguous. The CDR3 loop spans 15 amino acids. V was cut by 1 base and J by 5 bases, with 16 bases left in between. CDR1 and CDR2 from the germline V gene are GEAIGNYY and EKD. This CDR3 is CACDTLETKMDKLIF. As DNA, the CDR3 is TGTGCCTGTGACACGCTGGAGACCAAGATGGATAAACTCATCTTT.

In this sample, this clone is medium-sized. The rearrangement links TRDV2 to TRDJ1; TRDD3 matches 12 bases. CDR1 and CDR2 (germline): GEAIGNYY, EKD. CDR3 length: 22 amino acids. The V segment lost 0 bases and the J segment 5 bases; nucleotides outside the gene matches: 24. Here the CDR3 DNA reads TGTGCCTGTGACACCGCCGACCCCCCCCTCCTCTGGGGGATACGCCAGAGGGATAAACTCATCTTT. Translation: CACDTADPPLLWGIRQRDKLIF.

Worth noting for this clone: This DNA translates differently at residue 7 from the TCRdb protein, which is that of a much larger clone; a read error is likely, and the protein shown is the DNA's own translation. J is TRDJ1 and V is TRDV2; D is ambiguous. CDR1 and CDR2 from the germline V gene are GEAIGNYY and EKD. The V end was cut by 3 bases, the J end by 0 bases, with 28 bases between. The CDR3 loop spans 20 amino acids. The CDR3 bases are TGTGCCTGTGACCCGATCAAGTCGTTCGAACCGAACCAATACACCGATAAACTCATCTTT. Protein: CACDPIKSFEPNQYTDKLIF.

This clone appeared a few times. This chain connects TRDV2 to TRDJ3, with a weak D call TRDD3 (6 bases). Germline V gene sequence: CDR1 GEAIGNYY, CDR2 EKD. CDR3 size: 18 residues. The V and J ends lost 0 bases and 0 bases respectively, with 11 bases between them. The CDR3 protein is CACDTWGDRSWDTRQMFF. The CDR3 region has the DNA TGTGCCTGTGACACCTGGGGGGACCGCTCCTGGGACACCCGACAGATGTTTTTC.

As concerns this clone: This sequence is one base from a far larger clone and is likely a read error. Other DNA sequences in this specimen translate into the identical CDR3. The chain employs TRDV2 and TRDJ1, with 9 bases aligning to TRDD3. Trimming at V came to 3 bases and at J to 7 bases, leaving 14 bases not matched to a gene. From germline, CDR1 is GEAIGNYY and CDR2 EKD. This CDR3 region has 16 residues. CDR3 amino acids: CACDGLGEWLRGKLIF. CDR3 coding DNA: TGTGCCTGTGACGGACTGGGGGAATGGTTGCGTGGTAAACTCATCTTT.

This clone was observed a few times. Only one base separates this from a far larger clonotype, so it likely reflects a read error. J is TRDJ1 and V is TRDV2; no definite D call. The germline gives CDR1 GEAIGNYY, CDR2 EKD. The CDR3 consists of 14 residues. V lost 0 bases, J lost 0 bases, and 7 bases lay in between. The CDR3 sequence: CACDTVPNTDKLIF. The DNA for the CDR3 is TGTGCCTGTGACACCGTACCGAACACCGATAAACTCATCTTT.

This clone showed up just a few times. The TCRdb protein, from a much larger clone, departs from this DNA's translation at residue 13, likely by read error; the protein shown derives from the DNA. The chain uses TRDV2 and TRDJ1; TRDD3 matches at 9 bases. The CDR3 loop spans 15 amino acids. CDR1 is GEAIGNYY and CDR2 is EKD in the germline V gene. The CDR3 DNA follows: TGTGCCTGTGACCCACTGGGGGAGTACACCGATAAACCCATCTTT. This gives the protein CACDPLGEYTDKPIF.

A remark on this clone: This DNA's translation differs at residue 4 from TCRdb's protein, which comes from a much larger clone; a read error is likely, and the protein shown is translated from the DNA. This chain uses TRDV2 with TRDJ1; 9 bases match TRDD3. V dropped 3 bases and J dropped 0; count of bases not matched to a gene: 13. Germline V gene data show CDR1 as GEAIGNYY and CDR2 as EKD. The CDR3 extends over 18 amino acids. CDR3 DNA sequence: TGTGCCTGTGACCCTCTACTGGGGATACGCGGGAACACCGATAAACTCATCTTT. This sequence encodes CACDPLLGIRGNTDKLIF.

Comment on this clone: This DNA's translation and the protein TCRdb lists, from a much larger clone, do not match at residue 5, likely due to a read error; the protein shown is translated from the DNA. The chain uses TRDV2 and TRDJ1, with 10 bases lining up with TRDD3. This CDR3 has 16 residues. From germline, CDR1 is GEAIGNYY and CDR2 EKD. Losses at the gene ends were 3 bases for V and 3 bases for J; bases not matched to a gene: 9. The DNA for the CDR3 is TGTGCCTGTGACCTGATACTGGGGGATGCCCCCGATAAACTCATCTTT. As protein: CACDLILGDAPDKLIF.

This clone was recorded a few times. This sequence joins TRDV2 and TRDJ1; D is perhaps TRDD2 or TRDD3 (7 bases each). Germline CDR1 and CDR2: GEAIGNYY and EKD. The CDR3 is 20 residues long. The V gene lost 2 bases and the J gene lost 6 bases, with 33 bases spanning the gap. The CDR3 sequence: CACDKVPTGAGGAPRNKLIF. In DNA, the CDR3 is TGTGCCTGTGACAAGGTTCCTACGGGGGCTGGGGGGGCCCCCCGAAATAAACTCATCTTT.

As concerns this clone: With only one base between it and a far larger clone, this is likely a read error. Within the sample, other DNA sequences also encode this same CDR3. The chain employs TRDV2 and TRDJ3, with 7 bases lining up with TRDD3. The CDR3 contains 19 residues. Germline CDR1 GEAIGNYY, CDR2 EKD. CDR3: CACDTVGDKGSWDTRQMFF. As DNA, the CDR3 is TGTGCTTGTGACACCGTCGGGGATAAGGGCTCCTGGGACACCCGACAGATGTTTTTC.

The sample holds a few counts of this clone. A far larger clone is one base from this, pointing to a likely read error. This sample includes further DNA sequences coding for the same CDR3. CDR3 amino acids: CACDTLGDYDTDKLIF. DNA for the CDR3: TGTGCCTGTGACACCTTGGGGGATTACGACACCGATAAGCTCATCTTT. V usage is TRDV2 and J usage is TRDJ1; the match to TRDD3 covers 8 bases. The CDR3 contains 16 residues. CDR1 is GEAIGNYY and CDR2 is EKD in the germline V gene.

With regard to this clone: With only one base between it and a far larger clone, this is likely a read error. The sample holds other DNA sequences that translate to the same CDR3. The V gene is TRDV2, the J gene TRDJ2, with D perhaps matching TRDD3 (5 bases). This CDR3 contains 16 residues. Looked up from germline, CDR1 is GEAIGNYY and CDR2 is EKD. The chain's CDR3 is CACDPVTGRLTAQLFF. DNA for the CDR3: TGTGCTTGTGACCCCGTTACTGGCCGACTGACAGCACAACTCTTCTTT.

This clone is large within its sample. Other DNA variants within this sample encode the same CDR3. Here the CDR3 reads CACDTVTGGYAHSWDTRQMFF. CDR3 in DNA: TGTGCCTGTGACACCGTGACTGGGGGATACGCGCACTCCTGGGACACCCGACAGATGTTTTTC. This rearrangement joins TRDV2 to TRDJ3, with TRDD3 matching over 13 bases. The CDR3 is made up of 21 amino acids. J lost 0 bases, V lost 0 bases, and 7 bases had no gene match. Germline assignment: CDR1 GEAIGNYY and CDR2 EKD.